The clone carrying this TCR beta chain was seen ten or more times. The source of the sample is a study of human T cells and chemical hapten exposure. Someone pulled total RNA out of unfractionated whole blood. This CDR3 contains 14 residues. Per germline, CDR1 DFQATT and CDR2 SNEGSKA (reference sequence). The V gene lost 1 base and the J gene lost 10 bases, with 14 bases spanning the gap. The authors' processing: TCRs per sample had a median of about 100,000 and ranged from roughly 20,000 to 690,600. TCRdb ran MiXCR on the 5' RACE reads and lists one entry per CDR3 protein. These V and J calls derive from TCRdb rather than the authors' analysis. The sample contains 120,000 to 150,000 distinct CDR3 sequences, around 4.1% of which appear only once.

This chain uses TRBV20-1 with TRBJ1-6, with a tentative D call TRBD1 (6 bases). The TCR originated in a female donor in good health. CDR3 nucleotides: TGCAGTGCTAGAGCAACAGGGCAAGTCTCACCCCTCCACTTT. Its protein is CSARATGQVSPLHF.